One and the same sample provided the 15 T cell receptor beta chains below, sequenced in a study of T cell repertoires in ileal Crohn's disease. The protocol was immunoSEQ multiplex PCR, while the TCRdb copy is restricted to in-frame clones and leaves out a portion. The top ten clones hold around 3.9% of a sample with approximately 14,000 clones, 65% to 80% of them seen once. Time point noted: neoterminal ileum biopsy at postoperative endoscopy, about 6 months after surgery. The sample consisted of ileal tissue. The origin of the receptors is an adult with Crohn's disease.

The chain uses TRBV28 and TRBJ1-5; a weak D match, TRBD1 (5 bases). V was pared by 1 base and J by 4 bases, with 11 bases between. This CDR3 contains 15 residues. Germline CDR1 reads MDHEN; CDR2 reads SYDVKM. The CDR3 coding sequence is TGTGCCAGCAGTTTATCGGGTCAGGGAAATCAGCCCCAGCATTTT. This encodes CASSLSGQGNQPQHF.

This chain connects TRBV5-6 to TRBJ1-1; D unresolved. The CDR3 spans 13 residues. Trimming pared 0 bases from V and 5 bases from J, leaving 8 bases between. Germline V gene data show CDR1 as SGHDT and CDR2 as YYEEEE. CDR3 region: CASSLVPQTEAFF. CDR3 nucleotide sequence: TGTGCCAGCAGCTTGGTGCCCCAAACTGAAGCTTTCTTT.

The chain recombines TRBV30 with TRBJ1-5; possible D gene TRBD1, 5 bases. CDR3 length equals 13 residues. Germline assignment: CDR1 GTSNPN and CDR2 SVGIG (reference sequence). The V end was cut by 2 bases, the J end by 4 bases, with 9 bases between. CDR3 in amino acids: CAWSYKGNQPQHF. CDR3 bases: TGTGCCTGGAGTTATAAGGGGAATCAGCCCCAGCATTTT.

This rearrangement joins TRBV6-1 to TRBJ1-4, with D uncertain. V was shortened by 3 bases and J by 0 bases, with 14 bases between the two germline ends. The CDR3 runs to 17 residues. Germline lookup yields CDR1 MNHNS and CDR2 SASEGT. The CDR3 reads CASSDGPLDATNEKLFF. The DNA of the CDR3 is TGTGCCAGCAGTGACGGGCCCCTAGACGCAACTAATGAAAAACTGTTTTTT.

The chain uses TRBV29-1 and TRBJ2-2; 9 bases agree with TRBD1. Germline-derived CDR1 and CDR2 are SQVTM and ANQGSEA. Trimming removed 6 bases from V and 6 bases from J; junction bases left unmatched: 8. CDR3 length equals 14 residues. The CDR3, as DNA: TGCAGCGTGAGGGCACAGGGGGCTTCCGGGGAGCTGTTTTTT. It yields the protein CSVRAQGASGELFF.

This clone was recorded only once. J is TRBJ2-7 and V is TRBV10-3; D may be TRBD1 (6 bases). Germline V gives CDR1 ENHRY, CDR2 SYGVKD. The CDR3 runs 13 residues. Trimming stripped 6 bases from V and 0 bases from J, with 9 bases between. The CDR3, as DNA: TGTGCCATCAGGACGGACAGCTCCTACGAGCAGTACTTC. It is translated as CAIRTDSSYEQYF.

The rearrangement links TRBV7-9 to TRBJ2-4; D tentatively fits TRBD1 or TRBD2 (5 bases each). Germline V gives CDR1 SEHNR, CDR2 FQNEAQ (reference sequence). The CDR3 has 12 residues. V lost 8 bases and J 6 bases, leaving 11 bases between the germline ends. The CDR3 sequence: CASGRDANIQYF. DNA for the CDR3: TGTGCCAGCGGACGGGACGCAAACATTCAGTACTTC.

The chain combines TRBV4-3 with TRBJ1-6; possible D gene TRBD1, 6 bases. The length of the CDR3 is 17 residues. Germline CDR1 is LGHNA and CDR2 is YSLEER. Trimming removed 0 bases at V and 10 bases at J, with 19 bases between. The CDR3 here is CASSQDLDGGARSPLHF. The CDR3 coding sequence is TGCGCCAGCAGCCAAGATCTTGATGGGGGGGCACGATCACCCCTCCACTTT.

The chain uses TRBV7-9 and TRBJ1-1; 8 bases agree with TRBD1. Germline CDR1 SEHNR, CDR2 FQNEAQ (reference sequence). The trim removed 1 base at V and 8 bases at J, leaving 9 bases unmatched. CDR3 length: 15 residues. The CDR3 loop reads CASSLVPSRGREAFF. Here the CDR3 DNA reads TGTGCCAGCAGCTTAGTCCCCAGCAGGGGGCGCGAAGCTTTCTTT.

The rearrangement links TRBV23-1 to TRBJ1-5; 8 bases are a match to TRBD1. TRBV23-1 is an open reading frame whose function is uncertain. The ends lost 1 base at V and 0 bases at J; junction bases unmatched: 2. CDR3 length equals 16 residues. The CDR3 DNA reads TGCGCCAGCAGTCAATGGACAGGGATTAGCAATCAGCCCCAGCATTTT. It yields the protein CASSQWTGISNQPQHF.

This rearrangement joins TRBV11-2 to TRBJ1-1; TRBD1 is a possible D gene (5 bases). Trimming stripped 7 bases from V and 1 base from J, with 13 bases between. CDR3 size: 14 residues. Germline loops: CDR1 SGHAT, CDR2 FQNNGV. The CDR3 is CASIGYGGNTEAFF. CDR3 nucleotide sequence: TGTGCCAGCATCGGGTACGGGGGGAACACTGAAGCTTTCTTT.

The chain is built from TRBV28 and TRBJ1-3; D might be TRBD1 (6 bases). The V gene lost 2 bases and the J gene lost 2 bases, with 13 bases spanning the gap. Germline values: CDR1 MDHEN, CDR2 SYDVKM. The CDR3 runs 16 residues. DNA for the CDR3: TGTGCCAGCAGTTTACCCCCAGGGGCGACTGGAAACACCATATATTTT. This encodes CASSLPPGATGNTIYF.

Here the CDR3 reads CASSEPGSAQYF. CDR3 DNA: TGTGCCAGCAGTGAACCCGGCTCGGCGCAGTATTTT. The J gene is TRBJ2-3, the V gene TRBV6-1; no definite D call. The CDR3 is 12 residues long. Trimming took off 2 bases at V and 10 bases at J, with 10 bases between the two ends. In germline, CDR1 is MNHNS, CDR2 SASEGT.

The CDR3: CASSLAGLDVNEQFF. CDR3 in DNA: TGCGCCAGCAGCTTGGCGGGACTAGACGTCAATGAGCAGTTCTTC. The V and J genes are TRBV5-1 and TRBJ2-1; 8 nucleotides match TRBD2. This CDR3 spans 15 amino acids. Germline CDR1 SGHRS, CDR2 YFSETQ. Unmatched junction bases numbered 5, after V lost 0 bases and J lost 6 bases.

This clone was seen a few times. Here the CDR3 reads CASTWTAYNEQFF. The CDR3, as DNA: TGTGCCAGCACGTGGACAGCCTACAATGAGCAGTTCTTC. The chain has TRBV5-6 and TRBJ2-1, with a tentative D call TRBD1 (6 bases). Trimming took off 6 bases at V and 2 bases at J, with 9 bases between the two ends. Germline V CDR1 and CDR2: SGHDT, YYEEEE. The CDR3 is 13 amino acids.